Below are 14 T cell receptor beta chains sequenced from a single sample in a study of read filtering for tumor transcriptome and immune sequencing. From roughly 390 ng of RNA, a library with molecular barcoded alpha/delta and beta/gamma adaptors was made. TCRdb reanalysed the reads using MiXCR and keeps one entry per CDR3 protein. The sample holds 55,000 to 60,000 distinct CDR3 sequences, more than 9% seen once. Sequencing input: a population of CD138-negative cells sorted from bone marrow. These receptors originate from a donor over 35 with multiple myeloma.

This clonotype has ten or more counts. The chain couples TRBV20-1 to TRBJ2-3, with 9 bases matching TRBD1. The J segment lost 1 base and the V segment lost 6 bases, leaving 11 bases of the junction unmatched. Looked up from germline, CDR1 is DFQATT and CDR2 is SNEGSKA (reference sequence). This CDR3 region has 16 residues. The CDR3 reads CSAQPPGDRGTDTQYF. CDR3 DNA sequence: TGCAGTGCCCAACCCCCCGGGGACAGGGGCACAGATACGCAGTATTTT.

The rearrangement uses TRBV11-2 and TRBJ2-1; 11 nucleotides match TRBD2. The V gene's germline CDR1 is SGHAT and CDR2 FQNNGV. The CDR3 has 16 amino acids. V lost 5 bases to trimming and J lost 1 base; unmatched junction nucleotides: 4. The CDR3 loop is CASSTGLAVSYNEQFF. The DNA of the CDR3 is TGTGCCAGCAGCACGGGACTAGCGGTTTCCTACAATGAGCAGTTCTTC.

The V call is TRBV12-3 or TRBV12-4, the J call TRBJ2-3, with D unclear. V shed 3 bases and J shed 3 bases, with 10 bases lying between them. The CDR3 is 14 residues long. CDR3 loop: CASSLRIGTDTQYF. The CDR3 DNA reads as TGTGCCAGCAGTTTGCGGATTGGGACAGATACGCAGTATTTT.

This clonotype was seen at least ten times. The gene calls are TRBV10-3 and TRBJ2-1, with 8 bases fitting TRBD2. The V gene end was trimmed by 4 bases and the J gene end by 5 bases; junction bases not matched to a gene: 7. This CDR3 contains 15 residues. Germline-derived CDR1 and CDR2 are ENHRY and SYGVKD. CDR3 bases: TGTGCCATCAGTGGAACGGGGGGGCTGGACAATGAGCAGTTCTTC. Encoded protein: CAISGTGGLDNEQFF.

This clonotype was seen repeatedly, ten times or more. The genes are TRBV6-5 and TRBJ2-7; maybe TRBD1 (6 bases). From germline, CDR1 is MNHEY and CDR2 SVGAGI. Trimming removed 6 bases at V and 1 base at J, with 19 bases between. This CDR3 is built from 16 residues. This CDR3 reads CASRPDSLIASYEQYF. CDR3 DNA sequence: TGTGCCAGCAGGCCGGACAGCCTAATTGCATCCTACGAGCAGTACTTC.

This clonotype was picked up many times. V gene TRBV20-1 combines with J gene TRBJ1-5, with D hard to call. The V end was cut by 6 bases, the J end by 3 bases, with 18 bases between. Germline V gives CDR1 DFQATT, CDR2 SNEGSKA (reference sequence). The CDR3 spans 15 residues. The chain's CDR3 is CSAPGLAVDNQPQHF. The CDR3 DNA sequence: TGCAGTGCCCCAGGACTGGCCGTCGACAATCAGCCCCAGCATTTT.

Notes on this clonotype: Since a much larger clone is just one base distant, this may be a read error. The V gene is TRBV29-1, the J gene TRBJ2-3; D not certain. Germline-derived CDR1 and CDR2 are SQVTM and ANQGSEA. The CDR3 covers 15 residues. The CDR3 loop is CSAEESESSTDTQYF. The CDR3 coding sequence is TGCAGCGCTGAAGAGTCAGAATCTAGCACAGATACGCAGTATTTT.

This clonotype was seen repeatedly, ten times or more. The rearrangement joins TRBV5-1 to TRBJ2-5, with D unresolved. The CDR3 sequence is 15 residues long. Trimming took 0 bases from V and 2 from J, leaving 11 bases between them. In germline, CDR1 is SGHRS, CDR2 YFSETQ. The CDR3 DNA follows: TGCGCCAGCAGCTTGGTCCCCGCAGGACAAGAGACCCAGTACTTC. It yields the protein CASSLVPAGQETQYF.

In this sample, this clonotype turned up many times. The chain recombines TRBV30 with TRBJ1-1; TRBD1 is a possible D gene (5 bases). V dropped 0 bases and J dropped 5 bases, with 19 bases sitting between them. Germline CDR1 and CDR2: GTSNPN and SVGIG (reference sequence). The CDR3 has 16 amino acids. DNA for the CDR3: TGTGCCTGGAGTGTACCACCGGGGGGAGGGTTAACTGAAGCTTTCTTT. Encoded protein: CAWSVPPGGGLTEAFF.

With respect to this clonotype: Given a much more abundant clone one base away, this may be a read error. Here the CDR3 reads CASGPDVNYGYTF. Written as DNA, the CDR3 is TGTGCCAGCGGCCCCGACGTTAACTATGGCTACACCTTC. The V gene is TRBV7-3, the J gene TRBJ1-2; D unresolved. The CDR3 totals 13 residues. CDR1 is SGHTA and CDR2 is FQGTGA in the germline V gene. With 8 bases removed from V and 1 base from J, the gap between germline ends came to 11 bases.

This clonotype was seen at least ten times. The V and J genes are TRBV5-1 and TRBJ2-1; D is possibly TRBD2 (5 bases). There are 13 residues in the CDR3. Germline V gives CDR1 SGHRS, CDR2 YFSETQ. V dropped 4 bases and J dropped 5 bases, with 10 bases sitting between them. As DNA, the CDR3 is TGCGCCAGCAGCGGACTTCTAGACAATGAGCAGTTCTTC. Encoded protein: CASSGLLDNEQFF.

At least ten counts were recorded for this clonotype. The CDR3 loop reads CASSTRALGTEAFF. In DNA, the CDR3 is TGTGCCAGCAGTACCCGGGCCCTGGGCACTGAAGCTTTCTTT. This chain uses TRBV28 with TRBJ1-1; D is unresolved. The CDR3 is 14 residues long. V lost 5 bases and J lost 4, with 14 bases in between. CDR1 and CDR2 (germline): MDHEN, SYDVKM.

This clonotype was observed at least ten times. This sequence joins TRBV28 and TRBJ2-2; 11 bases match TRBD2. The length of the CDR3 is 15 residues. Losses at the gene ends were 3 bases for V and 6 bases for J; bases not matched to a gene: 3. CDR1 is MDHEN and CDR2 is SYDVKM in the germline V gene. The CDR3 nucleotides read TGTGCCAGCAGTTTTAGCGGGGGGGAATCCGGGGAGCTGTTTTTT. It encodes CASSFSGGESGELFF.

The chain uses TRBV9 and TRBJ1-1, with 7 nucleotides matching TRBD1. Per germline, CDR1 SGDLS and CDR2 YYNGEE. The length of the CDR3 is 15 residues. V gave up 3 bases and J gave up 6 bases; unmatched junction bases: 11. CDR3 loop: CASSAPWDSRPEAFF. The CDR3 DNA sequence: TGTGCCAGCAGCGCCCCATGGGACAGTCGGCCTGAAGCTTTCTTT.